The 9 T cell receptor beta chains listed next were all sequenced from one sample in a study of technical replicates of blood from several donors. Method: immunoSEQ multiplex PCR; TCRdb's copy keeps in-frame clones and lacks some. The sample includes some 14,000 clones, approximately 80% seen only once; the top ten take 10% to 15%. Sequenced sample: PBMCs. The receptors derive from a human donor in good health.

This sequence joins TRBV18 and TRBJ1-2, with D uncertain. The V gene's germline CDR1 is KGHSH and CDR2 LQKENI. The CDR3 spans 17 residues. Trimming took off 3 bases at V and 0 bases at J, with 17 bases between the two ends. CDR3 protein: CASSPFPGTFSNYGYTF. The CDR3 DNA follows: TGTGCCAGCTCACCGTTTCCTGGCACCTTCTCTAACTATGGCTACACCTTC.

The J gene is TRBJ2-3, the V gene TRBV27; 10 bases match TRBD2. The CDR3 runs 15 residues. Losses at the gene ends were 2 bases for V and 2 bases for J; bases not matched to a gene: 1. Germline V gene sequence: CDR1 MNHEY, CDR2 SMNVEV (reference sequence). CDR3 sequence (DNA): TGTGCCAGCAGTTTAGGACTAGCGGCCACAGATACGCAGTATTTT. Translation: CASSLGLAATDTQYF.

The chain links TRBV5-1 to TRBJ2-2, with 14 bases lining up with TRBD2. This CDR3 is built from 17 residues. Germline CDR1 is SGHRS and CDR2 is YFSETQ. J was trimmed by 3 bases and V by 2 bases; bases with no gene match: 3. The CDR3 nucleotides are TGCGCCAGCAGCTTAGGACTAGCGGGAGGCGACACCGGGGAGCTGTTTTTT. It yields the protein CASSLGLAGGDTGELFF.

The V call is TRBV4-2, the J call TRBJ2-7, with TRBD1 matching over 9 bases. Germline lookup yields CDR1 LGHNA and CDR2 YNFKEQ. V shed 1 base, J shed 2 bases, and the junction held 6 bases outside the gene matches. The CDR3 contains 16 residues. CDR3 in amino acids: CASSQAFGTGTYEQYF. CDR3 in DNA: TGTGCCAGCAGCCAAGCCTTCGGGACAGGGACCTACGAGCAGTACTTC.

This chain joins TRBV4-1 and TRBJ2-2, with D uncertain. This CDR3 comprises 16 residues. V dropped 0 bases and J dropped 2 bases, with 10 bases sitting between them. Germline CDR1 and CDR2: MGHRA and YSYEKL. The CDR3 reads CASSQEQLLNTGELFF. The CDR3, as DNA: TGCGCCAGCAGCCAAGAACAGCTCCTAAACACCGGGGAGCTGTTTTTT.

The rearrangement links TRBV6-1 to TRBJ1-3, with D possibly matching TRBD1 (5 bases). Germline CDR1 MNHNS, CDR2 SASEGT. Trimming took 2 bases from V and 0 from J, leaving 8 bases between them. The CDR3 extends over 15 amino acids. CDR3 sequence: CASSEQDNSGNTIYF. The CDR3 DNA reads TGTGCCAGCAGTGAACAGGACAACTCTGGAAACACCATATATTTT.

This sequence joins TRBV10-3 and TRBJ2-1; D possibly corresponds to TRBD2 (6 bases). In germline, CDR1 is ENHRY, CDR2 SYGVKD. CDR3 length: 17 amino acids. Trimming removed 4 bases at V and 4 bases at J, with 20 bases between. The CDR3 bases are TGTGCCATCAGTGGGGGTAAGGCGGGAAAGGAGTACAATGAGCAGTTCTTC. The encoded protein is CAISGGKAGKEYNEQFF.

J is TRBJ2-1 and V is TRBV27, with a tentative D call TRBD2 (5 bases). CDR1 and CDR2 from the germline V gene are MNHEY and SMNVEV (reference sequence). The germline V and J ends were trimmed by 5 bases and 0 bases, with 11 bases remaining between them. The CDR3 length is 15 residues. The CDR3 spells CASSPAGSSYNEQFF. In DNA form, the CDR3 reads TGTGCCAGCAGTCCGGCTGGGAGCTCCTACAATGAGCAGTTCTTC.

The chain is built from TRBV29-1 and TRBJ1-1, with 10 bases aligning to TRBD1. This CDR3 region has 12 residues. V trimming: 7 bases; J trimming: 10 bases; junction bases outside the gene matches: 9. Germline CDR1 and CDR2: SQVTM and ANQGSEA. The CDR3 nucleotides read TGCAGCGCCGAGGGACAGGGGCTCGTAGCTTTCTTT. As protein: CSAEGQGLVAFF.